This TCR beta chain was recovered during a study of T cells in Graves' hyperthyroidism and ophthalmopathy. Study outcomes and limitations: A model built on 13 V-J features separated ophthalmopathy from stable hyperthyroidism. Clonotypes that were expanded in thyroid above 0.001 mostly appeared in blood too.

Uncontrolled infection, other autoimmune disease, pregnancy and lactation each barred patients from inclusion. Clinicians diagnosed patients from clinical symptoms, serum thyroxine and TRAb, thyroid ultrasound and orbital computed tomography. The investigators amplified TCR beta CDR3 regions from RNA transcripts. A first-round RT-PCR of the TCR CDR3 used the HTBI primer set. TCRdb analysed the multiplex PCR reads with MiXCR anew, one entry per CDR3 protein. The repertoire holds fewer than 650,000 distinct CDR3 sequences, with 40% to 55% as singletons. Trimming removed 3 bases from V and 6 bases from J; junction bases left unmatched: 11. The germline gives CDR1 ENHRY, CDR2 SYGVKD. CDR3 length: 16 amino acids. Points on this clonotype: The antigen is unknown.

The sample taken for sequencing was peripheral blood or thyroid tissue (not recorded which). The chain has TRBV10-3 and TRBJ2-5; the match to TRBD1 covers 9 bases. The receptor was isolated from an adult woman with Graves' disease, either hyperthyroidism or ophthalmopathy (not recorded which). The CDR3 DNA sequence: TGTGCCATCAGTGATGACCGGGACAGGGTTAAAAAGACCCAGTACTTC. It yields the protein CAISDDRDRVKKTQYF.